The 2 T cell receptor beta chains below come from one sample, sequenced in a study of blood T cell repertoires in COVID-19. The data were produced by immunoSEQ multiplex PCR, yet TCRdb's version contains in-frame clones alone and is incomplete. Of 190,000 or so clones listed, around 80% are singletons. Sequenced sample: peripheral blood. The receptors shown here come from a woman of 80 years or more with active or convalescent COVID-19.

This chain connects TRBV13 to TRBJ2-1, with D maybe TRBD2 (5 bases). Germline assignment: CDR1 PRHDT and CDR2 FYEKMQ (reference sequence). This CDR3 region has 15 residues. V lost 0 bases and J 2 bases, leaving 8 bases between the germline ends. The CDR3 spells CASSLGGGPYNEQFF. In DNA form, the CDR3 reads TGTGCCAGCAGCTTAGGCGGAGGACCCTACAATGAGCAGTTCTTC.

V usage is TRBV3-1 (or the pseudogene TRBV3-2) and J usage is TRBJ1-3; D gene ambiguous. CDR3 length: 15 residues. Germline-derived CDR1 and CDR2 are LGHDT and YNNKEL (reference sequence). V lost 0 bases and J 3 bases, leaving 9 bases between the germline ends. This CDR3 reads CASSQESTIGNTIYF. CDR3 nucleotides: TGTGCCAGCAGCCAAGAAAGTACAATTGGAAACACCATATATTTT.